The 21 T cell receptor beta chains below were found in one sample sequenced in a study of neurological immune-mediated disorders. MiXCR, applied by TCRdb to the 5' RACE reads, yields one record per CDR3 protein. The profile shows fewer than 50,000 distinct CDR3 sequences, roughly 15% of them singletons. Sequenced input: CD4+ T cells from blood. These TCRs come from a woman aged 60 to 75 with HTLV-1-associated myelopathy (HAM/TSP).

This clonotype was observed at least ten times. The CDR3 bases are TGCAGTGCTAGAGGGCGGGGAGCCGGGGAGCTGTTTTTT. It translates to CSARGRGAGELFF. The V gene is TRBV20-1, the J gene TRBJ2-2; maybe TRBD2 (6 bases). The CDR3 runs to 13 residues. From germline, CDR1 is DFQATT and CDR2 SNEGSKA (reference sequence). V lost 1 base to trimming and J lost 6 bases, with 9 bases between them.

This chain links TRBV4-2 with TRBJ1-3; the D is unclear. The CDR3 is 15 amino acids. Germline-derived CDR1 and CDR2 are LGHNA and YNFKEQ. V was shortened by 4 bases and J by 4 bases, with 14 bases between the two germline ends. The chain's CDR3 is CASSPDRTAGNTIYF. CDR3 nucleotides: TGTGCCAGCAGCCCGGATCGGACGGCAGGAAACACCATATATTTT.

The CDR3 coding sequence is TGTGCCAGCAGTTACGTCAGTGTGAACACTGAAGCTTTCTTT. Amino acids: CASSYVSVNTEAFF. The J gene is TRBJ1-1, the V gene TRBV6-6; unclear D gene. Germline CDR1 is MNHNY and CDR2 is SVGAGI (reference sequence). The CDR3 contains 14 residues. Deletions cut 2 bases from V and 0 bases from J, with 7 bases between.

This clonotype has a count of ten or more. This CDR3 is CASSLGAPAYNEQFF. The CDR3, as DNA: TGCGCCAGCAGCTTAGGAGCCCCCGCATACAATGAGCAGTTCTTC. The chain carries TRBV5-1 and TRBJ2-1; D uncertain. Trimming pared 2 bases from V and 4 bases from J, leaving 13 bases between. The CDR3 has 15 residues. Germline CDR1 is SGHRS and CDR2 is YFSETQ.

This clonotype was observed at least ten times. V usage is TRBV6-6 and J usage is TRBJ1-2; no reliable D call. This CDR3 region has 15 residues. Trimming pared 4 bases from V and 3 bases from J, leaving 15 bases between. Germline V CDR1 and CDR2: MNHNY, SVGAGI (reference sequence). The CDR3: CASSSSPPDDYGYTF. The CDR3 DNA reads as TGTGCCAGCAGTTCGTCGCCCCCCGACGACTATGGCTACACCTTC.

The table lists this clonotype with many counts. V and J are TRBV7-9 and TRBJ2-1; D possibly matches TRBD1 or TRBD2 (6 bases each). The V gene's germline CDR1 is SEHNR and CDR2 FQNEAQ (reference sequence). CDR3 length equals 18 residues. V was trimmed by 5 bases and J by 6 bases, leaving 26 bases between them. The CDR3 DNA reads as TGTGCCAGCAGCCCCCCCGCTGAGGGGGGTGGGAAAACCAATGAGCAGTTCTTC. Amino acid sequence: CASSPPAEGGGKTNEQFF.

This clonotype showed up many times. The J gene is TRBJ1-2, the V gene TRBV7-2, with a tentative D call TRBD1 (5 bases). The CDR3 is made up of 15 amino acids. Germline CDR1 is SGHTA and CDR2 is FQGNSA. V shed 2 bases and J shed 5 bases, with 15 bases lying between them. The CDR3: CASSLYRTYPYGYTF. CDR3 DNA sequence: TGTGCCAGCAGCTTATATAGGACATACCCTTATGGCTACACCTTC.

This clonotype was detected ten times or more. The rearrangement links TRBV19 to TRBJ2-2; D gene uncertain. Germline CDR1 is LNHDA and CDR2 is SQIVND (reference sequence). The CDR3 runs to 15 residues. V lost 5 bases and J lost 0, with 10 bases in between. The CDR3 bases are TGTGCCAGTAGTCCTCAGGTCGCGAACACCGGGGAGCTGTTTTTT. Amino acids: CASSPQVANTGELFF.

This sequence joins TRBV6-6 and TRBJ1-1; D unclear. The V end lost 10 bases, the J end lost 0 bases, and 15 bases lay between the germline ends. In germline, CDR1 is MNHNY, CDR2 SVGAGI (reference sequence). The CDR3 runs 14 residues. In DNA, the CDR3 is TGTGCCAACAGCCGAACAGCTATGAACACTGAAGCTTTCTTT. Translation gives CANSRTAMNTEAFF.

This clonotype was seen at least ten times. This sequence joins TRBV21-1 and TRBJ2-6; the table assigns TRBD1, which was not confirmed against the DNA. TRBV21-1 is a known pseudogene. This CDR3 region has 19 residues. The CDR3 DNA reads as TGTGCCAGCAGCGCGACAGGGGGCGCGTCAGGCTCTGGGGCCAACGTCCTGACTTTC. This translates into CASSATGGASGSGANVLTF.

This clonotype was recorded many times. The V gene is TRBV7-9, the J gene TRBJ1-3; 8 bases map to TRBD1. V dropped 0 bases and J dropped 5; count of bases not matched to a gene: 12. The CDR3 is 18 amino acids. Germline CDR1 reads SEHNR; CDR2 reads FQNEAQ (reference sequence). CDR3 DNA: TGTGCCAGCAGCTTAGCGAACGCTCGGACAGGGAAGAGAAACACCATATATTTT. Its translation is CASSLANARTGKRNTIYF.

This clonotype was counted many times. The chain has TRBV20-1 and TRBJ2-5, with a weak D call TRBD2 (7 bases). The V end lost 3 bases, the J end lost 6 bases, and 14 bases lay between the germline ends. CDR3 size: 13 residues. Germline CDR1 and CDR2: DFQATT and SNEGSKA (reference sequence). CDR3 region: CSASDGGPQTQYF. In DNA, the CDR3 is TGCAGTGCTAGCGACGGGGGGCCGCAGACCCAGTACTTC.

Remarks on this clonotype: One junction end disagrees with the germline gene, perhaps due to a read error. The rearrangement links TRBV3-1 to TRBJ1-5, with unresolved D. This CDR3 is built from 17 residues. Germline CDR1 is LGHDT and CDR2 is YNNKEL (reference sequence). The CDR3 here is CARSPGRAGAGNQPQHF. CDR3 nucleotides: TGTGCCAGAAGCCCCGGACGTGCAGGAGCCGGCAATCAGCCCCAGCATTTT.

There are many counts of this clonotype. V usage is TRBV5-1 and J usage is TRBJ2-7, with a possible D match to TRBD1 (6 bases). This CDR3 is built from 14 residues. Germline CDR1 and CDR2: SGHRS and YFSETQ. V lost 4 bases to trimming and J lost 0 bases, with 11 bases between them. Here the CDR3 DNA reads TGCGCCAGCAGCCCGCAGGGGAGCTCCTACGAGCAGTACTTC. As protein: CASSPQGSSYEQYF. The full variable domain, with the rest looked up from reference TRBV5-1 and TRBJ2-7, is KAGVTQTPRYLIKTRGQQVTLSCSPISGHRSVSWYQQTPGQGLQFLFEYFSETQRNKGNFPGRFSGRQFSNSRSEMNVSTLELGDSALYLCASSPQGSSYEQYFGPGTRLTVT.

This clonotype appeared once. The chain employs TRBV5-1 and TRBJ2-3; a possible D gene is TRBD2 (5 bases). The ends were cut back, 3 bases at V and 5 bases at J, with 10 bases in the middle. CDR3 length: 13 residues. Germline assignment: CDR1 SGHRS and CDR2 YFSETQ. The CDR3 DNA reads TGCGCCAGCAGCTCTCAACTAGGAGATACGCAGTATTTT. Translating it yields CASSSQLGDTQYF.

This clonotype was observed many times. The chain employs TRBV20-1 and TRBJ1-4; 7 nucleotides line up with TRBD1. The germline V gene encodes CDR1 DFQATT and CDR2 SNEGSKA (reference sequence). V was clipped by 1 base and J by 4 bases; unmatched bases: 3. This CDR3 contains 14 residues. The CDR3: CSARGGQHNEKLFF. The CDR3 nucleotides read TGCAGTGCTAGAGGGGGACAGCATAATGAAAAACTGTTTTTT.

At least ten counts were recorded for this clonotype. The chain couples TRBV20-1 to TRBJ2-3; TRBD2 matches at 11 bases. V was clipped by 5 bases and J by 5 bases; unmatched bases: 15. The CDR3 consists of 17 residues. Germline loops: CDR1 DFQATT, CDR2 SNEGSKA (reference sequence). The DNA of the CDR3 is TGCAGTGCTGAGGGGTCTTCTAGCGGGGGGCCAGGAGATACGCAGTATTTT. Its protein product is CSAEGSSSGGPGDTQYF.

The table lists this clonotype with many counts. CDR3 protein: CASSYSGVPPDTQYF. The CDR3 nucleotides are TGTGCCAGCAGTTACTCTGGGGTACCCCCAGATACGCAGTATTTT. The chain carries TRBV6-5 and TRBJ2-3; D not certain. There are 15 residues in the CDR3. Germline lookup yields CDR1 MNHEY and CDR2 SVGAGI. Trimming removed 0 bases from V and 4 bases from J, with 11 bases in between.

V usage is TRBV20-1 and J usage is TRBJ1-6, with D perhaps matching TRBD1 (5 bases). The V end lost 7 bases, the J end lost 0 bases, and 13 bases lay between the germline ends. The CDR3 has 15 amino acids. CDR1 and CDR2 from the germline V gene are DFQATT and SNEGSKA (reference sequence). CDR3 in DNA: TGCAGTGGGCAGCAGGGAAGCTCCTATAATTCACCCCTCCACTTT. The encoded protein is CSGQQGSSYNSPLHF.

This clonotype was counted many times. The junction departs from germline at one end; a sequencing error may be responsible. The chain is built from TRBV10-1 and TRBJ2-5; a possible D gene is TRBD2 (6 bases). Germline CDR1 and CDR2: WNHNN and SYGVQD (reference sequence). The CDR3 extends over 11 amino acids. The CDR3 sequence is CTSSPRDSPYF. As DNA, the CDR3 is TGCACCAGCAGCCCCCGGGACTCTCCGTACTTC.

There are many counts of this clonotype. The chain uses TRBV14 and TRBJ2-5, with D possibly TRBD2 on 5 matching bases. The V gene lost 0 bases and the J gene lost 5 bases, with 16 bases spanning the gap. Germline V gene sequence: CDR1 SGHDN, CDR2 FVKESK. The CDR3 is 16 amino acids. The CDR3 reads CASSQDAGRRTETQYF. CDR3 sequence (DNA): TGTGCCAGCAGCCAAGACGCGGGCAGGAGGACGGAGACCCAGTACTTC.